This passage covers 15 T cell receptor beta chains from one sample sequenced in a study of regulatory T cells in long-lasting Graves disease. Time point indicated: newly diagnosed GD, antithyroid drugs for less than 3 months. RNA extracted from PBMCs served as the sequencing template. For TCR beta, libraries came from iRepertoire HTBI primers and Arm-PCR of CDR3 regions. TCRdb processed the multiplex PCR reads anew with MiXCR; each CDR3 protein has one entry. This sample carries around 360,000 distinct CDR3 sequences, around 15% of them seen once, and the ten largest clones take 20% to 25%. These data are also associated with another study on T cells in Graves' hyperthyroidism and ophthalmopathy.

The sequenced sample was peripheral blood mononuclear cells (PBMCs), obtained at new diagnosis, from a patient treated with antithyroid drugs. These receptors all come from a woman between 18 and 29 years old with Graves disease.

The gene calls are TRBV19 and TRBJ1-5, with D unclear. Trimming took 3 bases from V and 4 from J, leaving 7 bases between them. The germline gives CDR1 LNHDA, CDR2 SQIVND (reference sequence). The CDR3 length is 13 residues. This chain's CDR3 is CASSILRNQPQHF. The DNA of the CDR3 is TGTGCCAGTAGTATTCTGAGGAATCAGCCCCAGCATTTT.

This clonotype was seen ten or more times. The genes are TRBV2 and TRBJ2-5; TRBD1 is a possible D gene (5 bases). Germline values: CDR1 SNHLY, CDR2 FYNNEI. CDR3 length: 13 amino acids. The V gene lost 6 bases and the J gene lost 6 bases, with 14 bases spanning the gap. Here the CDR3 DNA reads TGTGCCAGCAGGGAGACAGCTGGGAAGACCCAGTACTTC. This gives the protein CASRETAGKTQYF.

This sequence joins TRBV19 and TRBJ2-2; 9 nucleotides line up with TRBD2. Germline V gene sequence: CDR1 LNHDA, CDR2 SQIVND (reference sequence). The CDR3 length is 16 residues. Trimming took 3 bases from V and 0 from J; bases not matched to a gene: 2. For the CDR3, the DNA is TGTGCCAGTAGTATCACTAGCGGGCCGAACACCGGGGAGCTGTTTTTT. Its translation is CASSITSGPNTGELFF.

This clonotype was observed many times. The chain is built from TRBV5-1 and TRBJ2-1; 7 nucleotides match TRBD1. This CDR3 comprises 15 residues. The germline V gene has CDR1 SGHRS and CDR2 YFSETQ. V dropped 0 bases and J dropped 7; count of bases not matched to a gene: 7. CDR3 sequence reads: CASSLERPTGNEQFF. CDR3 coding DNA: TGCGCCAGCAGCTTGGAACGTCCGACAGGGAATGAGCAGTTCTTC.

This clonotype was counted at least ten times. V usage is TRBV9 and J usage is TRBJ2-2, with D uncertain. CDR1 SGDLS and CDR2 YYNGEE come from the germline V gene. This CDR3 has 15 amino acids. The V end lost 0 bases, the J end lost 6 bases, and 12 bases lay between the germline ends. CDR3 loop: CASSVGQAKAGELFF. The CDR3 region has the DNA TGTGCCAGCAGCGTAGGGCAGGCAAAGGCCGGGGAGCTGTTTTTT. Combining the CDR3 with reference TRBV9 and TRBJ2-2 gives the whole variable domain DSGVTQTPKHLITATGQRVTLRCSPRSGDLSVYWYQQSLDQGLQFLIQYYNGEERAKGNILERFSAQQFPDLHSELNLSSLELGDSALYFCASSVGQAKAGELFFGEGSRLTVL.

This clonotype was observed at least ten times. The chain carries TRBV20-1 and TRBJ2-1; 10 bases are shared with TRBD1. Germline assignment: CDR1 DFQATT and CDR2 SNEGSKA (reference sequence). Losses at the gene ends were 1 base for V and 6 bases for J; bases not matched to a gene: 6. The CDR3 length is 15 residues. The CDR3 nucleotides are TGCAGTGCTAGAGCCGTGACAGGGGGCACCAATGAGCAGTTCTTC. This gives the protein CSARAVTGGTNEQFF.

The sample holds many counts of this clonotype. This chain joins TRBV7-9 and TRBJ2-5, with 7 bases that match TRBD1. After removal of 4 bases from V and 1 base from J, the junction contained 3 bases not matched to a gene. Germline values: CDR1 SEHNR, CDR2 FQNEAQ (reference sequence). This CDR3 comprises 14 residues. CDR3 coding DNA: TGTGCCAGCAGCTCAACAGGGGCCCAAGAGACCCAGTACTTC. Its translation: CASSSTGAQETQYF.

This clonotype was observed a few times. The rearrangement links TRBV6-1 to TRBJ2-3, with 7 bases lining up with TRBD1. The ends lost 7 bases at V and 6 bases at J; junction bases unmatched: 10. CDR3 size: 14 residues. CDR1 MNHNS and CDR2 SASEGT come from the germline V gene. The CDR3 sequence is CASTWDRLPDTQYF. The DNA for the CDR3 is TGTGCCAGCACCTGGGACAGATTGCCGGATACGCAGTATTTT.

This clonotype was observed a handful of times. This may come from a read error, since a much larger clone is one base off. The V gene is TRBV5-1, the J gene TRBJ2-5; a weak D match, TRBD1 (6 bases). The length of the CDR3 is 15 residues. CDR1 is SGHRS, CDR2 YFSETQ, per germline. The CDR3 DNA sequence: TGCGCCAACAGCTTGGTTGCAGGGGAGAGGGAGACCCAGTACTTC. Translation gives CANSLVAGERETQYF.

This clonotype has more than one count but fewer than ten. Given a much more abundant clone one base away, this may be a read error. Here the CDR3 DNA reads TGTGCCAGCAGTCTTAGCGGGAGCCGCATAGATACGCAGTATTTT. As protein: CASSLSGSRIDTQYF. The chain is built from TRBV10-3 and TRBJ2-3, with 9 bases lining up with TRBD2. CDR1 ENHRY and CDR2 SYGVKD come from the germline V gene. This CDR3 spans 15 amino acids.

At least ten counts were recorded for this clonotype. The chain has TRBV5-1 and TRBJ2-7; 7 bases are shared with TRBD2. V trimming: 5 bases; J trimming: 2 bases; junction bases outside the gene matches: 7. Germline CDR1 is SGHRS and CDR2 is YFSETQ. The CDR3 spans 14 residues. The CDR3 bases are TGCGCCAGCAGTTCGGGGGACTATCCCTACGAGCAGTACTTC. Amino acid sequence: CASSSGDYPYEQYF.

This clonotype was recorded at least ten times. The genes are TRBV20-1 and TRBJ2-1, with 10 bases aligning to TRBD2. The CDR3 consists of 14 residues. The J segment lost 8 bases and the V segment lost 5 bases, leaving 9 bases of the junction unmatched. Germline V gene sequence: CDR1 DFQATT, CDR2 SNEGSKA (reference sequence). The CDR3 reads CSAPKASGSYEQFF. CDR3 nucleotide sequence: TGCAGTGCTCCGAAGGCTAGCGGGAGCTATGAGCAGTTCTTC.

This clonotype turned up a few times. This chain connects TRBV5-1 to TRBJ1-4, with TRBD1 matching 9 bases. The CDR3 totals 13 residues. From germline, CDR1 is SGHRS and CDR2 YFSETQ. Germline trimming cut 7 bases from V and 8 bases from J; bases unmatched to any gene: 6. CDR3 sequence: CASGGQGTEKLFF. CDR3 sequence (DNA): TGCGCCAGCGGGGGACAGGGAACCGAAAAACTGTTTTTT.

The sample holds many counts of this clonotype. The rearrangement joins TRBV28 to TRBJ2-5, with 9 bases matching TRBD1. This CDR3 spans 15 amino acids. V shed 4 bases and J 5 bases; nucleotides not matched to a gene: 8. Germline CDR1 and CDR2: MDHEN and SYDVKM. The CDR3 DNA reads TGTGCCAGCAGTTCCACGGGGGACAGGGTGGAGACCCAGTACTTC. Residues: CASSSTGDRVETQYF.

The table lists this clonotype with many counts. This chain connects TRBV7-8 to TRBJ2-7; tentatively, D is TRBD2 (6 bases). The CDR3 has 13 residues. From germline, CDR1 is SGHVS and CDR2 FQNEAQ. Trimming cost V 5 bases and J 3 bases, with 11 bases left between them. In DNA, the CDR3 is TGTGCCAGCAGCCGGGGACTCTTCTACGAGCAGTACTTC. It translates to CASSRGLFYEQYF.